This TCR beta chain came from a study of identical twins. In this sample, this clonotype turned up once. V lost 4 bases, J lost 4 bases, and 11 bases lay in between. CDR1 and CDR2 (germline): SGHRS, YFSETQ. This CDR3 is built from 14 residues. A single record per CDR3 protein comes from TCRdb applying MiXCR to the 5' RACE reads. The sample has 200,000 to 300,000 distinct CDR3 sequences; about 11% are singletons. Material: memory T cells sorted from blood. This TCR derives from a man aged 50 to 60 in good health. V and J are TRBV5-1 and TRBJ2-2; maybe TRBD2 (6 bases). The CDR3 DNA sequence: TGCGCCAGCAGCCCCTGGGACTTCACCGGGGAGCTGTTTTTT. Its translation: CASSPWDFTGELFF.